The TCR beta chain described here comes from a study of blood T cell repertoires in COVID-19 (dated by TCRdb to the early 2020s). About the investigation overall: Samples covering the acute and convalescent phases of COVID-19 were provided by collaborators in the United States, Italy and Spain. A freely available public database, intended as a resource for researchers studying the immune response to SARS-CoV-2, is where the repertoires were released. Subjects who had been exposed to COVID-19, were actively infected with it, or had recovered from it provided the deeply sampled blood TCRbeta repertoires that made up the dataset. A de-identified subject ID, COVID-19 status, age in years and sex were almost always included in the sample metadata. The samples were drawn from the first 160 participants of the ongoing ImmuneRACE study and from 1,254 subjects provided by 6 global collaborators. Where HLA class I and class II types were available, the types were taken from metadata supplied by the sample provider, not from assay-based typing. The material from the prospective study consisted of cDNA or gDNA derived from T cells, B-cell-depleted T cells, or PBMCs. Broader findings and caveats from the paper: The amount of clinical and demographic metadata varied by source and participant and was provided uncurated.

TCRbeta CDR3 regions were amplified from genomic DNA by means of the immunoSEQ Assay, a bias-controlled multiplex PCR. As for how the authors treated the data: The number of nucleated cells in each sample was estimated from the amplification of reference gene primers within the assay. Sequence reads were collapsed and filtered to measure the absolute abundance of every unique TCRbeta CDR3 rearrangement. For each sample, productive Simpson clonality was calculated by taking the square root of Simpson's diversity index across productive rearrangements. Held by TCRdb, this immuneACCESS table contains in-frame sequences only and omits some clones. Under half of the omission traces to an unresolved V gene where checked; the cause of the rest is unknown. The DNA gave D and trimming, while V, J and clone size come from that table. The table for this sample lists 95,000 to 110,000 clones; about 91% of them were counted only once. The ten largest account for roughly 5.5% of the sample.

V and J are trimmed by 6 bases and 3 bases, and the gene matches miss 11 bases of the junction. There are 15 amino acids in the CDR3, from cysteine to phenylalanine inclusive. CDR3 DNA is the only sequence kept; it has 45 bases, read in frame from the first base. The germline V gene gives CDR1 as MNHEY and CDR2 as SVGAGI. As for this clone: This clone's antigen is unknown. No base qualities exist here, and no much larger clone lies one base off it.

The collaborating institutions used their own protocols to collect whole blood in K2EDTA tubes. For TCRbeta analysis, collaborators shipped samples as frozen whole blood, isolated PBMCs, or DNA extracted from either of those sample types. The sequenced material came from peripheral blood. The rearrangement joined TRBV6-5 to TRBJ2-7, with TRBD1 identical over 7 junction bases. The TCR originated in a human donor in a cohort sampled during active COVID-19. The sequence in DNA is TGTGCCAGCAGAACAACCCTGGGACAGTTCTACGAGCAGTACTTC. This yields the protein CASRTTLGQFYEQYF.